These 13 T cell receptor beta chains originate from one sample sequenced in a study of Graves' ophthalmopathy and Graves' hyperthyroidism. As the template, RNA transcripts were used to amplify TCR beta CDR3 regions. Second-round multiplex PCR came after a first-round RT-PCR that employed HTBI primers. TCRdb redid the calling of the multiplex PCR reads with MiXCR, one entry per CDR3 protein. This table has approximately 500,000 distinct CDR3 sequences, around an eighth appearing once. The sequencing input was blood. These receptors were obtained from a woman aged 25 to 45 with Graves' ophthalmopathy.

The rearrangement links TRBV6-5 to TRBJ2-6; D is unclear. Germline CDR1 and CDR2: MNHEY and SVGAGI. V lost 4 bases and J 1 base, leaving 8 bases between the germline ends. The CDR3 has 15 amino acids. CDR3 amino acids: CASSSEASGANVLTF. CDR3 coding DNA: TGTGCCAGCAGTTCAGAAGCTTCTGGGGCCAACGTCCTGACTTTC.

This clonotype has only a few counts. This chain joins TRBV30 and TRBJ2-5; the D gene could be TRBD1 or TRBD2 (5 bases each). This CDR3 spans 14 amino acids. CDR1 is GTSNPN and CDR2 is SVGIG in the germline V gene (reference sequence). Trimming removed 0 bases at V and 5 bases at J, with 13 bases between. Written as DNA, the CDR3 is TGTGCCTGGAGTGTACTGAGGGGAATCGAGACCCAGTACTTC. This sequence encodes CAWSVLRGIETQYF.

The table lists this clonotype with many counts. The junction shows a germline mismatch at one end, possibly a read error. This chain joins TRBV2 and TRBJ2-7; the D gene is possibly TRBD1 (5 bases). Looked up from germline, CDR1 is SNHLY and CDR2 is FYNNEI. The CDR3 has 14 residues. The chain's CDR3 is CTSSRGLEVYEQYF. In DNA form, the CDR3 reads TGTACCAGCAGTAGGGGCCTAGAGGTCTACGAGCAGTACTTC.

This clonotype came up many times. CDR3 DNA sequence: TGTGCCAGCAGTATACAGGGGGCGGATTCACCCCTCCACTTT. Encoded protein: CASSIQGADSPLHF. The rearrangement uses TRBV28 and TRBJ1-6, with TRBD1 identical over 9 bases. Germline-derived CDR1 and CDR2 are MDHEN and SYDVKM. The CDR3 spans 14 residues. The trim removed 5 bases at V and 8 bases at J, leaving 4 bases unmatched.

The chain couples TRBV2 to TRBJ2-7; D might be TRBD1 or TRBD2, each matching 5 bases. Germline V lookup: CDR1 SNHLY, CDR2 FYNNEI. This CDR3 is 14 amino acids long. V lost 2 bases, J lost 1 base, and 9 bases lay in between. CDR3 sequence reads: CASSELGESYEQYF. The CDR3 DNA reads TGTGCCAGCAGTGAACTGGGGGAATCCTACGAGCAGTACTTC.

There are many counts of this clonotype. The chain employs TRBV10-2 and TRBJ1-2; D unclear. Looked up from germline, CDR1 is WSHSY and CDR2 is SAAADI. The CDR3 loop spans 14 amino acids. V lost 4 bases to trimming and J lost 4 bases, with 13 bases between them. DNA of the CDR3: TGCGCCAGCAGTGCGAGCAGAAGAGGCTATGGCTACACCTTC. Translated, it gives CASSASRRGYGYTF.

This clonotype was picked up many times. V and J are TRBV2 and TRBJ2-7, with a tentative D call TRBD2 (5 bases). The CDR3 consists of 16 residues. The germline V gene has CDR1 SNHLY and CDR2 FYNNEI. Trimming left V 1 base short and J 0 bases short, with 13 bases between. CDR3 protein: CASSEGPTGSSYEQYF. For the CDR3, the DNA is TGTGCCAGCAGTGAAGGGCCGACGGGAAGCTCCTACGAGCAGTACTTC.

This clonotype was recorded a few times. The chain carries TRBV11-2 and TRBJ1-1, with TRBD1 as a possible D gene (6 bases). Trimming left V 3 bases short and J 4 bases short, with 24 bases between. Germline loops: CDR1 SGHAT, CDR2 FQNNGV. There are 18 residues in the CDR3. The CDR3 DNA reads as TGTGCCAGCAGCTTCTTAAACGGGGGCTTCGGTCTGGGCACTGAAGCTTTCTTT. It codes for CASSFLNGGFGLGTEAFF.

The chain carries TRBV11-1 and TRBJ1-2, with D perhaps matching TRBD1 (6 bases). CDR3 length equals 18 residues. The germline CDR1 and CDR2 sequences are SGHAT and FQDESV (reference sequence). Trimming pared 0 bases from V and 7 bases from J, leaving 24 bases between. CDR3 in DNA: TGTGCCAGCAGCTTAGCACGCGGATCCTACAGGGAGTCTCGTGGCTACACCTTC. Translation gives CASSLARGSYRESRGYTF. Filled out from reference TRBV11-1 and TRBJ1-2, the complete variable domain reads EAEVAQSPRYKITEKSQAVAFWCDPISGHATLYWYRQILGQGPELLVQFQDESVVDDSQLPKDRFSAERLKGVDSTLKIQPAELGDSAMYLCASSLARGSYRESRGYTFGSGTRLTVV.

This clonotype was seen more than once but under ten times. The J gene is TRBJ2-5, the V gene TRBV5-6; 8 nucleotides line up with TRBD1. The CDR3 is 17 residues long. Germline-derived CDR1 and CDR2 are SGHDT and YYEEEE. V lost 5 bases and J lost 5; bases outside the gene matches: 17. The CDR3 nucleotides are TGTGCCAGCAGGTCCGGGACAGGCCTCGGTCGGCGGGAGACCCAGTACTTC. This gives the protein CASRSGTGLGRRETQYF.

This clonotype was picked up many times. The chain carries TRBV4-1 and TRBJ2-7; D ambiguous. The germline gives CDR1 MGHRA, CDR2 YSYEKL. The CDR3 runs 12 residues. The ends were cut back, 0 bases at V and 3 bases at J, with 3 bases in the middle. The CDR3 DNA reads as TGCGCCAGCAGCCAAGAGTACTACGAGCAGTACTTC. Its protein product is CASSQEYYEQYF.

This clonotype was recorded many times. The chain recombines TRBV15 with TRBJ1-6; TRBD1 is a possible D gene (5 bases). The germline gives CDR1 LNHNV, CDR2 YYDKDF (reference sequence). The CDR3 totals 17 residues. Trimming cost V 1 base and J 0 bases, with 10 bases left between them. CDR3 sequence: CATSRGGDRSYNSPLHF. CDR3 DNA: TGTGCCACCAGCAGAGGGGGGGACCGCTCCTATAATTCACCCCTCCACTTT.

This clonotype was counted at least ten times. The rearrangement links TRBV7-9 to TRBJ2-7; no definite D call. Germline V gene sequence: CDR1 SEHNR, CDR2 FQNEAQ (reference sequence). V lost 7 bases to trimming and J lost 7 bases, with 17 bases between them. This CDR3 region has 13 residues. The CDR3: CASTLQRSGEQYF. In nucleotides, the CDR3 is TGTGCCAGCACCCTTCAGAGATCCGGGGAGCAGTACTTC.